This is a list of T cell receptor beta chains from one sample in a study of CD8+CD57+ T cells in acquired aplastic anemia. TCRdb ran MiXCR on the reads and lists one entry per CDR3 protein. The table shows tens of thousands of distinct CDR3 sequences, with approximately 46% occurring only once. Sequenced: sorted CD4+, CD8+, or CD8+CD57+ T cells (not recorded which) from PBMCs. The receptor source for this set is a human donor in good health, serving as a control. Each CDR3 is given with its conserved first and last residue. A D gene is named only where the DNA matches it firmly. Expanded clones are given a class, and other clones once, few, many or no size at all.

size	V	J	D	DNA	CDR3
few	TRBV13	TRBJ1-1	.	TGTGCCAGCAGCTTAGTGGGAAGTACTGAAGCTTTCTTT	CASSLVGSTEAFF
.	TRBV19	TRBJ1-1	.	TGTGCCAGTATCTGGGGGCCTGAAGCTTTCTTT	CASIWGPEAFF
.	TRBV30	TRBJ2-7	TRBD2	TGTGCCTGGAGTCGAGATAGCGGGGAGAACTACGAGCAGTACTTC	CAWSRDSGENYEQYF
.	TRBV10-1	TRBJ2-7	.	TGCGCCAGCAGCGGGAGTGGCGCCTACGAGCAGTACTTC	CASSGSGAYEQYF
.	TRBV13	TRBJ2-3	.	TGTGCCAGCACGTTTTCCAGGGGATACACAGATACGCAGTATTTT	CASTFSRGYTDTQYF
.	TRBV25-1	TRBJ1-5	.	TGTGCCAGCAGGACTCCGGGGCAGCCCCAGCATTTT	CASRTPGQPQHF
many	TRBV4-1	TRBJ1-2	.	TGCGCCAGCAGCCAAGTCCCGGACATATCCCACGGCTACACCTTC	CASSQVPDISHGYTF
.	TRBV2	TRBJ1-2	.	TGTGCCAGCAGTGAAACCGGACAGCTTTATGGCTACACCTTC	CASSETGQLYGYTF
many	TRBV5-5	TRBJ1-2	.	TGTGCCAGCCGGGGGGACTATGGCTACACCTTC	CASRGDYGYTF
.	TRBV7-9	TRBJ2-5	.	TGTGCCAGCAGCCCAAGAGAGACCCAGTACTTC	CASSPRETQYF
many	TRBV10-1	TRBJ1-1	TRBD1	TGCGCCAGCAGCCGGGACAGGGGAAGTACTGAAGCTTTCTTT	CASSRDRGSTEAFF
many	TRBV6-1	TRBJ1-1	.	TGTGCCAGCAGTGGGGGATACACTGAAGCTTTCTTT	CASSGGYTEAFF
many	TRBV2	TRBJ1-1	TRBD1	TGTGCCAGCAGAGGGACAGGTGGCACTGAAGCTTTCTTT	CASRGTGGTEAFF
few	TRBV15	TRBJ2-7	.	TGTGCCACCAGCAGAGGAGGAGATTCCTACGAGCAGTACTTC	CATSRGGDSYEQYF
many	TRBV10-3	TRBJ2-3	.	TGTGCCATCAGTGACGGCCTAACCGGCACAGATACGCAGTATTTT	CAISDGLTGTDTQYF
many	TRBV20-1	TRBJ2-3	TRBD2	TGCAGTGCCATCGAGATGAGCGGGGGGAGCACAGATACGCAGTATTTT	CSAIEMSGGSTDTQYF
once	TRBV7-9	TRBJ2-5	.	TGTGCCAGCAGCCTTACCCGGGGAGAGACCCAGTACTTC	CASSLTRGETQYF
many	TRBV13	TRBJ2-7	.	TGTGCCAGCAGCTTAGGGCGGGTGAACTACGAGCAGTACTTC	CASSLGRVNYEQYF
many	TRBV20-1	TRBJ2-5	.	TGCAGTGCTAGAGTCGGGTCCTGGGAGACCCAGTACTTC	CSARVGSWETQYF
.	TRBV12-3/TRBV12-4	TRBJ1-4	TRBD1	TGTGCCAGCAGTCCCAGGGGGCTAGGTGAAAAACTGTTTTTT	CASSPRGLGEKLFF
few	TRBV25-1	TRBJ2-3	TRBD2	TGTGCCAGCAGTGAACGGGGGGGCCTTTCAGATACGCAGTATTTT	CASSERGGLSDTQYF
many	TRBV7-9	TRBJ1-1	TRBD1	TGTGCCAGCAGCTTCGGACAGGGAACTGAAGCTTTCTTT	CASSFGQGTEAFF
.	TRBV2	TRBJ1-4	.	TGTGCCAGCAGTGAAGCCGGGAGTGGCAATGAAAAACTGTTTTTT	CASSEAGSGNEKLFF
few	TRBV15	TRBJ1-1	.	TGTGCCACCAGCAGGGACGGGATGAACACTGAAGCTTTCTTT	CATSRDGMNTEAFF
many	TRBV11-3	TRBJ1-3	.	TGTGCCAGCAGCGAAGGGTCTGGAAACACCATATATTTT	CASSEGSGNTIYF
.	TRBV10-3	TRBJ2-7	.	TGTGCCATCAGTGGGGGGGATACCGGCGACTACGAGCAGTACTTC	CAISGGDTGDYEQYF
many	TRBV15	TRBJ1-5	TRBD1	TGTGCCACCAGCAGAGAACAGGGGGCTGATCAGCCCCAGCATTTT	CATSREQGADQPQHF
.	TRBV5-8	TRBJ1-1	TRBD1	TGTGCCAGCAGCCTAGGACAGGGAGGGACGAACACTGAAGCTTTCTTT	CASSLGQGGTNTEAFF
.	TRBV25-1	TRBJ2-5	TRBD2	TGTGCCAGCAGGACTAGCGGGGGGGGCAGCGAGACCCAGTACTTC	CASRTSGGGSETQYF
many	TRBV6-5	TRBJ1-1	.	TGTGCCAGCAGTTTATCGACAGGACCGAACACTGAAGCTTTCTTT	CASSLSTGPNTEAFF
.	TRBV2	TRBJ1-2	.	TGTGCCAGCAGGATGGGGCAGACCTATGGCTACACCTTC	CASRMGQTYGYTF
many	TRBV30	TRBJ2-7	.	TGTGCCTGGAGTAGAGGGGACGAGCAGTACTTC	CAWSRGDEQYF
.	TRBV5-1	TRBJ1-1	.	TGCGCCAGCAGCTTGGTCCCGACAGAACAGAACACTGAAGCTTTCTTT	CASSLVPTEQNTEAFF